This TCR beta chain comes out of a study of STAT5B mutations in CD4+ large granular lymphocyte leukemia. Study information: Among healthy controls, a particular HLA allele went with more CDR3 'QG' motifs.

Between the trimmed V and J ends, which lost 0 bases and 8 bases, there was a span of 17 bases. The CDR3 totals 15 residues. Germline V gives CDR1 ENHRY, CDR2 SYGVKD. Sequenced by immunoSEQ multiplex PCR; TCRdb stores in-frame clones only, minus some. The top ten hold roughly 2% of the sample, which has about 31,000 clones, about 70% seen once. A word on this clone: What it binds is not known.

Study results and limitations: Main leukemic clonotypes were patient-specific, but under 30% appeared at low frequency elsewhere.

The receptor comes from a human donor in good health. The J gene is TRBJ2-7, the V gene TRBV10-3, with D unclear. The specimen was CD4+ T cells from blood buffy coats. CDR3 DNA: TGTGCCATCAGTGAGTCGTTGGCAGGCCAAAGGCAGCAGTACTTC. Amino acid sequence: CAISESLAGQRQQYF.